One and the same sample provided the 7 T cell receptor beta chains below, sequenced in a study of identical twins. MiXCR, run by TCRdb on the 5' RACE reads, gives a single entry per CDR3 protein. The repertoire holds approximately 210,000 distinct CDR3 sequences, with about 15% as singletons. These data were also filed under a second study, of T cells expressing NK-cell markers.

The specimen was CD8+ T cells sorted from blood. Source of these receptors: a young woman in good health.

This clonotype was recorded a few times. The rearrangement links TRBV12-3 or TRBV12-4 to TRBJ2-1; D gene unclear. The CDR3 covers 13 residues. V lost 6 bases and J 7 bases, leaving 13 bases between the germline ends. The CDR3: CASRVNLGNEQFF. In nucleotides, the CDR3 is TGTGCCAGCAGGGTTAATCTTGGGAATGAGCAGTTCTTC.

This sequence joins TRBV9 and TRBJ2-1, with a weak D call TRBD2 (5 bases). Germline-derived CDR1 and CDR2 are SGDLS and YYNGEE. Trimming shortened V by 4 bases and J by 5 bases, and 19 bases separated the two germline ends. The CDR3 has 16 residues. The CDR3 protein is CASSPGGQLQNNEQFF. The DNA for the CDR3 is TGTGCCAGCAGCCCTGGAGGCCAGCTGCAAAACAATGAGCAGTTCTTC. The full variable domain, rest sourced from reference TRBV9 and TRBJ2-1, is DSGVTQTPKHLITATGQRVTLRCSPRSGDLSVYWYQQSLDQGLQFLIQYYNGEERAKGNILERFSAQQFPDLHSELNLSSLELGDSALYFCASSPGGQLQNNEQFFGPGTRLTVL.

CDR3 in DNA: TGTGCCAGCAGCTCCCACCCTGGGACTAGCATCAGCGGGGAGCTGTTTTTT. Its translation: CASSSHPGTSISGELFF. The chain couples TRBV7-9 to TRBJ2-2; TRBD2 agrees at 9 bases. The CDR3 extends over 17 amino acids. With 4 bases clipped from V and 7 bases from J, the junction kept 13 bases outside the gene matches. Germline V lookup: CDR1 SEHNR, CDR2 FQNEAQ (reference sequence).

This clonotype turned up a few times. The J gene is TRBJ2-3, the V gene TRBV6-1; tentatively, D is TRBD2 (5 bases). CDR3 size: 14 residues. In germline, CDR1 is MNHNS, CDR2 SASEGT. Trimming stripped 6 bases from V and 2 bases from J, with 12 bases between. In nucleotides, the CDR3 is TGTGCCAGCAGCATAGCGCCGCACACAGATACGCAGTATTTT. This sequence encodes CASSIAPHTDTQYF.

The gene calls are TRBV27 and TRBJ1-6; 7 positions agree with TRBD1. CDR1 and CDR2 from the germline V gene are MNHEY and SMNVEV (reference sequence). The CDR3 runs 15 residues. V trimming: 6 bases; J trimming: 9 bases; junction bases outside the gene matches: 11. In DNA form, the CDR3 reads TGTGCCAGCAGCCTTAGCCGACAGGGTGGTTCACCCCTCCACTTT. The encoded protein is CASSLSRQGGSPLHF.

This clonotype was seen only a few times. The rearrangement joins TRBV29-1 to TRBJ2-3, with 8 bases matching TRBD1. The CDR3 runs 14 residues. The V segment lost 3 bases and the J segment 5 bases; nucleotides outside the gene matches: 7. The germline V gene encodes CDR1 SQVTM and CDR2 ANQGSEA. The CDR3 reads CSVEYAGGRDTQYF. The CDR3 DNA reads TGCAGCGTTGAGTACGCAGGGGGCAGAGATACGCAGTATTTT.

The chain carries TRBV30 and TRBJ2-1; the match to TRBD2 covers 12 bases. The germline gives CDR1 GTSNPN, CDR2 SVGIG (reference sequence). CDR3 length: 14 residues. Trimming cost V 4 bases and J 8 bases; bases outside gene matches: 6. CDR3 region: CAWTPGLAGHEQFF. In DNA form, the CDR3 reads TGTGCCTGGACCCCGGGACTAGCGGGTCATGAGCAGTTCTTC.